One and the same sample provided the 12 T cell receptor beta chains below, sequenced in a study of cytomegalovirus exposure and HLA in healthy donors. With 60 Vbeta and 13 Jbeta primers, the PCR was carried out. Profiling relied on immunoSEQ multiplex PCR, and the TCRdb table lists in-frame clones only, not all of them. The sample data list 50,000 or so clones. Input material: PBMCs. Receptors originate from a man aged 50 to 59 in good health and CMV-seropositive.

CDR3 loop: CASRGTSPEAFF. CDR3 DNA sequence: TGCGCCAGCAGGGGGACATCCCCTGAAGCTTTCTTT. The chain uses TRBV10-2 and TRBJ1-1, with D perhaps matching TRBD1 (6 bases). This CDR3 region has 12 residues. Looked up from germline, CDR1 is WSHSY and CDR2 is SAAADI. V lost 6 bases, J lost 6 bases, and 11 bases lay in between.

The rearrangement uses TRBV5-1 and TRBJ2-3, with 8 bases that match TRBD2. The CDR3 is made up of 16 amino acids. The V and J ends lost 2 bases and 5 bases, in that order; junction bases with no gene match: 10. In germline, CDR1 is SGHRS, CDR2 YFSETQ. CDR3 sequence: CASSFSPGLGGDTQYF. The CDR3, as DNA: TGCGCCAGCAGCTTCTCACCGGGACTAGGAGGAGATACGCAGTATTTT.

J is TRBJ1-5 and V is TRBV9; D unresolved. CDR3 length: 15 amino acids. Trimming took 0 bases from V and 1 from J, leaving 8 bases between them. In germline, CDR1 is SGDLS, CDR2 YYNGEE. The DNA of the CDR3 is TGTGCCAGCAGCGTAGCTGGCATGAGCAATCAGCCCCAGCATTTT. It translates to CASSVAGMSNQPQHF.

The chain employs TRBV29-1 and TRBJ2-3, with 8 bases identical to TRBD2. Germline CDR1 and CDR2: SQVTM and ANQGSEA. The trim removed 2 bases at V and 10 bases at J, leaving 8 bases unmatched. CDR3 length: 13 residues. Written as DNA, the CDR3 is TGCAGCGTTGAAAAGGTTCGGGGGGGAGCGCAGTATTTT. Its translation: CSVEKVRGGAQYF.

The chain is built from TRBV7-3 and TRBJ1-5; TRBD1 might be the D (6 bases). Germline V gene lookup returns CDR1 SGHTA and CDR2 FQGTGA. This CDR3 is 15 amino acids long. V lost 5 bases to trimming and J lost 0 bases, with 11 bases between them. The CDR3 coding sequence is TGTGCCAGCAGCGTGACAGGAGATAGCAATCAGCCCCAGCATTTT. This gives the protein CASSVTGDSNQPQHF.

The V gene is TRBV14, the J gene TRBJ2-7; D call uncertain. The germline V gene has CDR1 SGHDN and CDR2 FVKESK. V lost 9 bases, J lost 2 bases, and 8 bases lay in between. The CDR3 runs 11 residues. The CDR3 DNA reads TGTGCCAGAAGCTTCGCCTACGAGCAGTACTTC. It translates to CARSFAYEQYF.

Here the CDR3 DNA reads TGTGCCAGCAGTTGGGCCCCGGGACAGGGAAACTATGGCTACACCTTC. This codes for CASSWAPGQGNYGYTF. The V gene is TRBV6-5, the J gene TRBJ1-2, with 9 bases fitting TRBD1. The CDR3 spans 16 residues. Germline CDR1 MNHEY, CDR2 SVGAGI. Trimming took 4 bases from V and 2 from J; bases not matched to a gene: 8.

The genes are TRBV6-5 and TRBJ1-1, with 12 bases identical to TRBD1. The CDR3 has 13 amino acids. The V gene's germline CDR1 is MNHEY and CDR2 SVGAGI. J was trimmed by 11 bases and V by 8 bases; bases with no gene match: 9. CDR3 sequence reads: CASQSGTGGAAFF. DNA for the CDR3: TGTGCCAGCCAGAGTGGGACAGGGGGCGCCGCTTTCTTT.

V is TRBV19 and J is TRBJ2-2, with D hard to call. Germline CDR1 reads LNHDA; CDR2 reads SQIVND (reference sequence). This CDR3 contains 16 residues. Trimming removed 3 bases from V and 0 bases from J, with 11 bases in between. The CDR3 loop is CASSIYGGANTGELFF. The CDR3, as DNA: TGTGCCAGTAGTATTTATGGCGGCGCGAACACCGGGGAGCTGTTTTTT.

The chain uses TRBV6-5 and TRBJ2-7; TRBD1 is a possible D gene (5 bases). V lost 11 bases to trimming and J lost 2 bases, with 13 bases between them. This CDR3 region has 12 residues. Germline V gene lookup returns CDR1 MNHEY and CDR2 SVGAGI. For the CDR3, the DNA is TGTGCCCCCCGACAGTTCACCTACGAGCAGTACTTC. Protein: CAPRQFTYEQYF.

As DNA, the CDR3 is TGTGCCAGCAGTGAATTAGCGGGAGCGGGTGAGCAGTTCTTC. This translates into CASSELAGAGEQFF. This chain uses TRBV2 with TRBJ2-1, with TRBD2 matching 9 bases. Germline values: CDR1 SNHLY, CDR2 FYNNEI. The J segment lost 9 bases and the V segment lost 2 bases, leaving 5 bases of the junction unmatched. The CDR3 is 14 residues long.

The chain joins TRBV5-1 to TRBJ2-7; 7 bases are shared with TRBD1. V was clipped by 4 bases and J by 0 bases; unmatched bases: 10. CDR1 is SGHRS and CDR2 is YFSETQ in the germline V gene. The CDR3 consists of 16 residues. This chain's CDR3 is CASSMRTGQSSYEQYF. The DNA for the CDR3 is TGCGCCAGCAGCATGCGGACAGGCCAAAGCTCCTACGAGCAGTACTTC.